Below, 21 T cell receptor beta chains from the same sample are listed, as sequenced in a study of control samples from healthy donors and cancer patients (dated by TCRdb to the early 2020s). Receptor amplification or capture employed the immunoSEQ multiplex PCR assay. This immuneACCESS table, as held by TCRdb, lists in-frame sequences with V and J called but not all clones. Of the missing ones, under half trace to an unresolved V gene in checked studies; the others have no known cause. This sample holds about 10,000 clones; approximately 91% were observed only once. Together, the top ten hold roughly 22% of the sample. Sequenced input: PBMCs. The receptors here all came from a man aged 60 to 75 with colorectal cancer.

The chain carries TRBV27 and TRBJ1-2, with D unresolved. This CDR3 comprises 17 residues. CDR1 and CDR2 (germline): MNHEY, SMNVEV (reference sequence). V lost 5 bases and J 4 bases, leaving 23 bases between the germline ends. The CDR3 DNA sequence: TGTGCCAGCAGTCCGAAGAGGGCGGAGACCCTAGGCTATGGCTACACCTTC. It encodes CASSPKRAETLGYGYTF.

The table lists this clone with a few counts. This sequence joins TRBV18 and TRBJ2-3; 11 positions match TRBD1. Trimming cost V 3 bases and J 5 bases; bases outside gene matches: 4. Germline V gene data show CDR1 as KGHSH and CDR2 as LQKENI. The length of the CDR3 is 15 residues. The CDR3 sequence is CASSPGQGVIDTQYF. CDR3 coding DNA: TGTGCCAGCTCACCGGGACAGGGGGTGATAGATACGCAGTATTTT.

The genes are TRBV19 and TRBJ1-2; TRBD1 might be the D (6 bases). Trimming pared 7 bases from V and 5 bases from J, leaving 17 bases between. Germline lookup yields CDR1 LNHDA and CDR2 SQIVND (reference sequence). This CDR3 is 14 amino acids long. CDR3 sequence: CASNLQGPGYGYTF. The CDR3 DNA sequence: TGTGCCAGTAACCTACAGGGCCCTGGGTATGGCTACACCTTC.

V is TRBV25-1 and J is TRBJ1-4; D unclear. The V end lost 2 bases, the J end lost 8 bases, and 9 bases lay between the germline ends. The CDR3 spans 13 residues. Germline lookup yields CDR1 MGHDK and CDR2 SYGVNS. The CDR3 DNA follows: TGTGCCAGCAGTGAAGGGTGGGCCGAAAAACTGTTTTTT. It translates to CASSEGWAEKLFF.

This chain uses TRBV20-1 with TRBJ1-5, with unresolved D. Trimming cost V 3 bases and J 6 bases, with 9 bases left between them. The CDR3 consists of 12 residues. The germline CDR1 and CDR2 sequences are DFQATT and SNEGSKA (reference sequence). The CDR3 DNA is TGCAGTGCTAGTTCGACGGGTCAGCCCCAGCATTTT. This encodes CSASSTGQPQHF.

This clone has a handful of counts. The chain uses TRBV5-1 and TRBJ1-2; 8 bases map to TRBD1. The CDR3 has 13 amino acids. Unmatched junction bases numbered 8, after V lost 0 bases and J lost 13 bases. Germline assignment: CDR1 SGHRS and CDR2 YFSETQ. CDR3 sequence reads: CASSLAFQGAATF. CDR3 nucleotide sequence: TGCGCCAGCAGCTTGGCCTTCCAGGGGGCGGCCACCTTC.

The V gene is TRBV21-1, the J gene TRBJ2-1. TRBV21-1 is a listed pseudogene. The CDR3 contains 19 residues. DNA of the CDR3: TGTGCCAGCAGCAAAAGGCTTCGGATTTATCAAAGCTCCTACAATGAGCAGTTCTTC. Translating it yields CASSKRLRIYQSSYNEQFF.

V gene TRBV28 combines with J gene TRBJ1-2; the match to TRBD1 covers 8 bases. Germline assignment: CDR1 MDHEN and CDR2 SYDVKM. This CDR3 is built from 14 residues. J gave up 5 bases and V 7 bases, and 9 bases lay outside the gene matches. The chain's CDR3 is CASTIQGASYGYTF. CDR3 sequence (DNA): TGTGCCAGCACCATCCAGGGGGCGTCGTATGGCTACACCTTC.

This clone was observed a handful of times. CDR3 nucleotide sequence: TGTGCCAGTATCGGCGTCCCCAATCAGCCCCAGCATTTT. Protein sequence: CASIGVPNQPQHF. The rearrangement joins TRBV19 to TRBJ1-5, with unresolved D. The CDR3 length is 13 residues. Germline values: CDR1 LNHDA, CDR2 SQIVND (reference sequence). V lost 7 bases and J 3 bases, leaving 10 bases between the germline ends.

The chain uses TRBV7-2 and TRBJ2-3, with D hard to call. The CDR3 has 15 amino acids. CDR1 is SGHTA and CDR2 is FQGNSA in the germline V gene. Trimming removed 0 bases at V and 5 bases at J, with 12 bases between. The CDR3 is CASSLALLSRDTQYF. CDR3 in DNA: TGTGCCAGCAGCTTAGCGCTGCTTTCGAGAGATACGCAGTATTTT.

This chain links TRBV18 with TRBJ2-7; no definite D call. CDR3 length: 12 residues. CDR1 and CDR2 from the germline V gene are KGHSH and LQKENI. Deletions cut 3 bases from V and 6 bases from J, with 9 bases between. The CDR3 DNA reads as TGTGCCAGCTCACCGCAAGGTACCGAGCAGTACTTC. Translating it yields CASSPQGTEQYF.

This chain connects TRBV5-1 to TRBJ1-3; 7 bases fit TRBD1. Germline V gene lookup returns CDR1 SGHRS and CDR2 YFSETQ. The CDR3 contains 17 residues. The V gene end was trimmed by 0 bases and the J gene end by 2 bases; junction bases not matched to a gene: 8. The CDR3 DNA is TGCGCCAGCAGCTTGGGGGACAGCCCGAAACCTGGAAACACCATATATTTT. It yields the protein CASSLGDSPKPGNTIYF.

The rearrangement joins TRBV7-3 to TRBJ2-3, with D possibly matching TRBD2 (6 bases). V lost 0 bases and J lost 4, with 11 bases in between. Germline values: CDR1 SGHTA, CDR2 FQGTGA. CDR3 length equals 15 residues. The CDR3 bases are TGTGCCAGCAGCTTAACATCGGGAGCCGCAGATACGCAGTATTTT. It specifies CASSLTSGAADTQYF.

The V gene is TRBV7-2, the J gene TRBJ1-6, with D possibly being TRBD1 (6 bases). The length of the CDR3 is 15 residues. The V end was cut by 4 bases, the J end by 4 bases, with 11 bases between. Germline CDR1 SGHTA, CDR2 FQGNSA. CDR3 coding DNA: TGTGCCAGCAGCTCCAGGACAGCATATAATTCACCCCTCCACTTT. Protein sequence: CASSSRTAYNSPLHF.

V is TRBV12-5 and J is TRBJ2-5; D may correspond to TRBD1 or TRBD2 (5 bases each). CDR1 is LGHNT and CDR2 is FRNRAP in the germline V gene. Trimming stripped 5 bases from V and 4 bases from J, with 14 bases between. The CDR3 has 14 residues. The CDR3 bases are TGTGCTAGTGGTCTGGGTAGTGGGGGAGAGACCCAGTACTTC. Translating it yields CASGLGSGGETQYF.

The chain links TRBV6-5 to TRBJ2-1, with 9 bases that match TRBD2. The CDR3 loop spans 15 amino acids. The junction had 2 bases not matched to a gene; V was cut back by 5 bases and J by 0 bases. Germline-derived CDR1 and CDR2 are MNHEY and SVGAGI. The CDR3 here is CASSSGGPSYNEQFF. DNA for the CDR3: TGTGCCAGCAGTAGCGGGGGGCCCTCCTACAATGAGCAGTTCTTC.

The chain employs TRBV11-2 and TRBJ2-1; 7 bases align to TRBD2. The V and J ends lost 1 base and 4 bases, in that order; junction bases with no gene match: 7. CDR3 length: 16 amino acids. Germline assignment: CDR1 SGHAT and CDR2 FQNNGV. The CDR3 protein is CASSLVVGGGYNEQFF. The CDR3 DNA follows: TGTGCCAGCAGCTTAGTCGTTGGGGGGGGTTACAATGAGCAGTTCTTC.

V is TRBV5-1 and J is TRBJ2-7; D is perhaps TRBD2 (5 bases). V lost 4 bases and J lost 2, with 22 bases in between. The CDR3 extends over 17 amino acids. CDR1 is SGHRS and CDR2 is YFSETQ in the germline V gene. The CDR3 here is CASSPQPTALGTYEQYF. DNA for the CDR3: TGCGCCAGCAGCCCGCAACCCACAGCACTCGGGACCTACGAGCAGTACTTC.

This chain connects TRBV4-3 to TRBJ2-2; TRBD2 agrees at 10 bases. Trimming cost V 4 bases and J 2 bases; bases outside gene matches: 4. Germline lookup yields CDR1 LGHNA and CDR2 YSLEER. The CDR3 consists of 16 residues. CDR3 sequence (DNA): TGCGCCAGCAGCCCCGGACTAGCGGTTAACACCGGGGAGCTGTTTTTT. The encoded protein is CASSPGLAVNTGELFF.

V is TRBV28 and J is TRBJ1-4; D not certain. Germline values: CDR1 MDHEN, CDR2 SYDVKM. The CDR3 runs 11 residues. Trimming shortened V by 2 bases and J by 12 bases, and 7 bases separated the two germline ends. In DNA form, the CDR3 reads TGTGCCAGCAGTTTACTTGCGGAACTGTTTTTT. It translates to CASSLLAELFF.

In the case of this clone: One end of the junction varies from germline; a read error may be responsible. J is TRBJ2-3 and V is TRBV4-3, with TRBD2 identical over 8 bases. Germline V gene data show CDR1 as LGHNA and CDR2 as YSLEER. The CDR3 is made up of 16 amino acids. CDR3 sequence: CATSLDGGGPTDTQYF. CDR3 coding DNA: TGCGCCACCAGCCTGGACGGGGGGGGGCCCACAGATACGCAGTATTTT.